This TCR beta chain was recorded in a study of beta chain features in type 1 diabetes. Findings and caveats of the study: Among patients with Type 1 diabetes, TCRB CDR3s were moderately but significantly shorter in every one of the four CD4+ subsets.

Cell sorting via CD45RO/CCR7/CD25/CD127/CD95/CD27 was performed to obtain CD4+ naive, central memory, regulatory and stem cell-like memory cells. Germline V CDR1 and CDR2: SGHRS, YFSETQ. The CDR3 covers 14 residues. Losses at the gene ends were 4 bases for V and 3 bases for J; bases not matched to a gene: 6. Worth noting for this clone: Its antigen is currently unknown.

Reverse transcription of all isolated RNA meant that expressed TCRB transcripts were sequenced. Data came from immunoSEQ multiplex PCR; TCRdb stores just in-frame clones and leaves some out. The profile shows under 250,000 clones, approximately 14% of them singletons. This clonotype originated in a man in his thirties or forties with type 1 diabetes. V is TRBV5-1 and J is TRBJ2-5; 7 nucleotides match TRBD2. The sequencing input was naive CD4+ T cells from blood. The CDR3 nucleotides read TGCGCCAGCAGCCTGGAGGGGAGGGAAGAGACCCAGTACTTC. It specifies CASSLEGREETQYF.